This TCR beta chain was found in a study of patients and donors after allogeneic stem cell transplantation. TCRdb redid the calling of the RT-PCR reads with MiXCR, one entry per CDR3 protein. The data show about 57,000 distinct CDR3 sequences, about an eighth seen once. The CDR3 has 17 residues. Germline V gives CDR1 SGHRS, CDR2 YFSETQ. V shed 4 bases and J 6 bases; nucleotides not matched to a gene: 13. This clonotype was seen more than once but under ten times. This receptor was identified in a human donor who was either an allogeneic HSCT recipient or a stem cell or donor lymphocyte infusion donor (not recorded which). It is not recorded whose cells these are; they may come from a transplant donor. The chain uses TRBV5-1 and TRBJ2-1; 10 nucleotides align to TRBD1. The sequenced material came from blood, either unsorted or a sorted T cell fraction (not recorded which). The CDR3 DNA is TGCGCCAGCAGCCTGGACAGGGGGTTTATGGCTGGCAATGAGCAGTTCTTC. Translating it yields CASSLDRGFMAGNEQFF.